One and the same sample provided the 10 T cell receptor beta chains below, sequenced in a study of identical twins. MiXCR was run by TCRdb on the 5' RACE reads, yielding one entry per CDR3 protein. The top ten clones hold less than 2% of a sample with 500,000 to 700,000 distinct CDR3 sequences, 7.1% of them seen once. The same sample was also studied in work on yellow fever vaccine responses in identical twins.

The sample taken for sequencing was PBMCs. The source is a woman aged 18-35 years in good health.

The chain uses TRBV3-1 and TRBJ2-7; 14 bases match TRBD2. The junction had 5 bases not matched to a gene; V was cut back by 6 bases and J by 1 base. Germline V gives CDR1 LGHDT, CDR2 YNNKEL (reference sequence). The CDR3 totals 16 residues. CDR3 in DNA: TGTGCCAGCAGTACGGGACTAGCGGGAGCGTCCTACGAGCAGTACTTC. Its translation: CASSTGLAGASYEQYF.

This clonotype was seen only a few times. The CDR3 DNA follows: TGCAGTGCTAGAGATTTAGTAGGGAACGAGCAGTACGTC. It translates to CSARDLVGNEQYV. The chain employs TRBV20-1 and TRBJ2-7, with unresolved D. Trimming cost V 0 bases and J 5 bases, with 11 bases left between them. CDR1 and CDR2 from the germline V gene are DFQATT and SNEGSKA (reference sequence). The CDR3 consists of 13 residues.

The genes are TRBV12-3 or TRBV12-4 and TRBJ2-7; D gene uncertain. The V and J ends lost 4 bases and 2 bases respectively, with 18 bases between them. The CDR3 is 16 residues long. CDR3 nucleotide sequence: TGTGCCAGCAGTTGGAGTGTGGGTACCCAAACCTACGAGCAGTACTTC. Translated, it gives CASSWSVGTQTYEQYF.

This clonotype was detected ten times or more. The V call is TRBV4-1, the J call TRBJ1-1; a possible D gene is TRBD1 (5 bases). V was shortened by 2 bases and J by 3 bases, with 19 bases between the two germline ends. Per the germline V gene, CDR1 is MGHRA and CDR2 is YSYEKL. The CDR3 has 17 residues. The CDR3 DNA reads TGCGCCAGCAGCCAAATATGGCAGGGCAAGTGGGACACTGAAGCTTTCTTT. It codes for CASSQIWQGKWDTEAFF.

At least ten counts were recorded for this clonotype. The chain has TRBV14 and TRBJ2-1, with TRBD2 matching over 13 bases. The CDR3 sequence is 19 residues long. V shed 0 bases, J shed 6 bases, and the junction held 11 bases outside the gene matches. Germline V lookup: CDR1 SGHDN, CDR2 FVKESK. CDR3 loop: CASSQEVATSGRYFNEQFF. The CDR3 DNA reads TGTGCCAGCAGCCAAGAGGTAGCGACTAGCGGGAGGTATTTCAATGAGCAGTTCTTC. Full variable domain (remainder filled in from reference TRBV14 and TRBJ2-1): EAGVTQFPSHSVIEKGQTVTLRCDPISGHDNLYWYRRVMGKEIKFLLHFVKESKQDESGMPNNRFLAERTGGTYSTLKVQPAELEDSGVYFCASSQEVATSGRYFNEQFFGPGTRLTVL.

This clonotype was observed a handful of times. The chain employs TRBV5-1 and TRBJ2-3, with D unclear. The germline CDR1 and CDR2 sequences are SGHRS and YFSETQ. The ends were cut back, 0 bases at V and 0 bases at J, with 8 bases in the middle. This CDR3 spans 15 amino acids. In DNA form, the CDR3 reads TGCGCCAGCAGCTTGGGACACCCTAGCACAGATACGCAGTATTTT. Amino acids: CASSLGHPSTDTQYF. Together with reference TRBV5-1 and TRBJ2-3, the CDR3 gives the full variable domain: KAGVTQTPRYLIKTRGQQVTLSCSPISGHRSVSWYQQTPGQGLQFLFEYFSETQRNKGNFPGRFSGRQFSNSRSEMNVSTLELGDSALYLCASSLGHPSTDTQYFGPGTRLTVL.

This clonotype has a single count. The rearrangement uses TRBV19 and TRBJ2-6; D is perhaps TRBD1 (5 bases). The V gene's germline CDR1 is LNHDA and CDR2 SQIVND (reference sequence). Trimming left V 7 bases short and J 4 bases short, with 14 bases between. The CDR3 totals 15 residues. The CDR3 protein is CASTSTARGANVLTF. CDR3 coding DNA: TGTGCCAGTACCTCGACAGCTCGGGGGGCCAACGTCCTGACTTTC.

In this sample, this clonotype turned up a few times. The rearrangement links TRBV5-5 to TRBJ1-5, with 8 bases lining up with TRBD1. After removal of 2 bases from V and 1 base from J, the junction contained 8 bases not matched to a gene. From germline, CDR1 is SGHKS and CDR2 YYEKEE (reference sequence). CDR3 size: 17 residues. The CDR3 DNA follows: TGTGCCAGCAGCTTAAGGCCGGGACAGGAGAGCAATCAGCCCCAGCATTTT. Translated, it gives CASSLRPGQESNQPQHF.

This clonotype was seen more than once but under ten times. The rearrangement joins TRBV28 to TRBJ2-5; TRBD1 matches 11 bases. Germline values: CDR1 MDHEN, CDR2 SYDVKM. Unmatched junction bases numbered 3, after V lost 3 bases and J lost 6 bases. The length of the CDR3 is 14 residues. This CDR3 is CASSLGQGGKTQYF. Here the CDR3 DNA reads TGTGCCAGCAGTTTGGGACAGGGGGGGAAGACCCAGTACTTC.

Many counts were recorded for this clonotype. V and J are TRBV12-3 or TRBV12-4 and TRBJ1-5; 7 nucleotides match TRBD1. The CDR3 is made up of 15 amino acids. Trimming at V came to 3 bases and at J to 2 bases, leaving 4 bases not matched to a gene. CDR3 in DNA: TGTGCCAGCAGTTTTGCCCAGGGGGGCAATCAGCCCCAGCATTTT. Its protein is CASSFAQGGNQPQHF.